This T cell receptor (beta chain) was captured in a study of a mutant IDH1 vaccine in newly diagnosed glioma. Study-wide results and limits: No link was apparently found between pseudoprogression and changes in top peripheral T cell clonotypes.

Looked up from germline, CDR1 is SGHNT and CDR2 is YENEEA. This CDR3 has 14 amino acids. V was pared by 2 bases and J by 7 bases, with 5 bases of the junction left unmatched. This clone was seen only once. Its antigen is unidentified. Time point meaning: week 35, safety follow-up. Every vaccination contained 300 ug of the mutant IDH1 20-mer peptide and was paired with topical imiquimod. Data came from immunoSEQ multiplex PCR; TCRdb stores just in-frame clones and leaves some out. This sample has approximately 44,000 clones, with over 60% found just once. This receptor was taken from a middle-aged man with glioma. The source material was PBMCs, sampled from a glioma patient whose treatment included an IDH1 peptide vaccine. The chain employs TRBV11-3 and TRBJ1-2, with TRBD1 matching 9 bases. In nucleotides, the CDR3 is TGTGCCAGCAGCTTAAACAGGGGGCGGAGTGGCTACACCTTC. This codes for CASSLNRGRSGYTF.